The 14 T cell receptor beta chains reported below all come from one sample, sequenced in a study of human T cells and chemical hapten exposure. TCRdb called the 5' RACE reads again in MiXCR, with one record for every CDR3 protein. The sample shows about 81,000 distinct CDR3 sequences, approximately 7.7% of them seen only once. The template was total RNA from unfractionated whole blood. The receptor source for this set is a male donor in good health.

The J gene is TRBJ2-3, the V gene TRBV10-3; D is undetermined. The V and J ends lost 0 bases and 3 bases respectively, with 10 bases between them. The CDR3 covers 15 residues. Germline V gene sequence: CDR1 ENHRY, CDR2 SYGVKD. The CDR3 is CAISESRPETDTQYF. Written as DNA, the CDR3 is TGTGCCATCAGTGAGTCCCGGCCTGAGACAGATACGCAGTATTTT.

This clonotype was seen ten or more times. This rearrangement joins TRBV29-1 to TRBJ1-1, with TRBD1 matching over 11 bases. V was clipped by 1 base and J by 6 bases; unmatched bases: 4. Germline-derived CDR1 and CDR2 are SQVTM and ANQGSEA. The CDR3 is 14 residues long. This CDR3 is CSVEGGTGGSEAFF. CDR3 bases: TGCAGCGTTGAAGGTGGGACAGGGGGATCTGAAGCTTTCTTT.

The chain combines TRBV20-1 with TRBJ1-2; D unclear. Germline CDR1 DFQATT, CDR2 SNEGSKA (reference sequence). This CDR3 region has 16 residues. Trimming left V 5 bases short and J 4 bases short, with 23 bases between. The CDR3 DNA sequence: TGCAGTGCTCCCCAACCTTACGAGGGCAGCCGCTATGGCTACACCTTC. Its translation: CSAPQPYEGSRYGYTF.

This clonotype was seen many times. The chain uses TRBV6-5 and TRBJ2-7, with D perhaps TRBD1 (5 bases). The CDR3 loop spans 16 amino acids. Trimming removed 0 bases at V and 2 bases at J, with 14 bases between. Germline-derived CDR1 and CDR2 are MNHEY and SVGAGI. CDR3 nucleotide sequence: TGTGCCAGCAGTTACTCGAGTAGACAGAATCCCTACGAGCAGTACTTC. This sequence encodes CASSYSSRQNPYEQYF.

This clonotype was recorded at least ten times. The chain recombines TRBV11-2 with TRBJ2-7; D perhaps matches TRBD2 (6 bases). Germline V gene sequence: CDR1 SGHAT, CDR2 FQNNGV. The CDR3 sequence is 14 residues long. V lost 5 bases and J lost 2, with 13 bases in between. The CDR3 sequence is CASSRGLTPYEQYF. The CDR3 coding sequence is TGTGCCAGCAGCCGGGGACTCACCCCCTACGAGCAGTACTTC.

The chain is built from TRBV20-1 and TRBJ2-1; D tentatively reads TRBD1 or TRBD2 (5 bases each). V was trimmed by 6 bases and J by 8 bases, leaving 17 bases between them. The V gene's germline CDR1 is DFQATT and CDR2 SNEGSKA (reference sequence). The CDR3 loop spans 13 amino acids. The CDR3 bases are TGCAGTGCAAGGGACGGTAGGGGTGATGAGCAGTTCTTC. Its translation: CSARDGRGDEQFF.

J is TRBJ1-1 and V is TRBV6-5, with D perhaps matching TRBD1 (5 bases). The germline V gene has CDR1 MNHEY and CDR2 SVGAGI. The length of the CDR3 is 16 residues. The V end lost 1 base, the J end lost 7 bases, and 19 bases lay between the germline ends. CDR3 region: CASSYYNRDRGFEAFF. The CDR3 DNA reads TGTGCCAGCAGTTACTACAACCGGGACCGAGGATTTGAAGCTTTCTTT.

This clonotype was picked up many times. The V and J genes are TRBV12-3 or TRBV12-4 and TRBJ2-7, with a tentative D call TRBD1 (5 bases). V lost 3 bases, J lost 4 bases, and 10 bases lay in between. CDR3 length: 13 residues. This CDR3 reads CASSFSRQYEQYF. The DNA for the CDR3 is TGTGCCAGCAGTTTCAGTCGACAGTACGAGCAGTACTTC.

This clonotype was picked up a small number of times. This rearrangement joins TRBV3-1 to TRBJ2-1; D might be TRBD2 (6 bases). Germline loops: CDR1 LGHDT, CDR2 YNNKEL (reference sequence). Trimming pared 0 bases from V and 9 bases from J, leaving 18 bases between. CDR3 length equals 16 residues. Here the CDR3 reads CASSQDRTTAGSEQFF. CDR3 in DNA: TGTGCCAGCAGCCAAGATAGGACGACAGCCGGGAGTGAGCAGTTCTTC.

The DNA of the CDR3 is TGTGCCAGCAGCCTCGGGTCCAACACTGAAGCTTTCTTT. This gives the protein CASSLGSNTEAFF. The gene calls are TRBV7-9 and TRBJ1-1; D call uncertain. Germline lookup yields CDR1 SEHNR and CDR2 FQNEAQ (reference sequence). The ends were cut back, 5 bases at V and 2 bases at J, with 9 bases in the middle. This CDR3 is 13 amino acids long.

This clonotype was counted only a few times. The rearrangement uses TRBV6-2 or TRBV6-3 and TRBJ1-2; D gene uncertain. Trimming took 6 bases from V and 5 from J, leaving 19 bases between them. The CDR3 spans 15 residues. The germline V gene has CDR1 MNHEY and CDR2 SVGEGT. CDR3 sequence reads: CASRQTVGRNYGYTF. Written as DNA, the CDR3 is TGTGCCAGCAGACAAACCGTGGGGAGGAATTATGGCTACACCTTC.

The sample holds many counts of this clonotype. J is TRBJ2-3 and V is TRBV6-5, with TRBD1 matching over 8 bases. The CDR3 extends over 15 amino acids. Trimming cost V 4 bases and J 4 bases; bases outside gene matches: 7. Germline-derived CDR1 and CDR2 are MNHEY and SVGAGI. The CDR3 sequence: CASSSPAGGSDTQYF. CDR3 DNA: TGTGCCAGCAGTTCCCCGGCAGGGGGCTCAGATACGCAGTATTTT.

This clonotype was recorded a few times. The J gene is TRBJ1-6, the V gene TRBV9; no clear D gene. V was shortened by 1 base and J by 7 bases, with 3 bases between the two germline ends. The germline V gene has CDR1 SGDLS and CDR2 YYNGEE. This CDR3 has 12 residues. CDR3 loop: CASSVSNSPLHF. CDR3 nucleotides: TGTGCCAGCAGCGTATCGAATTCACCCCTCCACTTT.

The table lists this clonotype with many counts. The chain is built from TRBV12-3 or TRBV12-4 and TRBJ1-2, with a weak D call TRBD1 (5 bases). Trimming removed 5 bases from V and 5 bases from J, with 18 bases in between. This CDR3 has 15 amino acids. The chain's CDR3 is CASSPRGPYTYGYTF. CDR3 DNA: TGTGCCAGCAGTCCTCGGGGACCCTATACGTATGGCTACACCTTC.